The clone carrying this T cell receptor (beta chain) occurred many times. Antigen specificity is unknown. This specimen comes from a study of Graves' ophthalmopathy and Graves' hyperthyroidism. Study-level findings and limits: Most thyroid-expanded clonotypes exceeding 0.001 frequency were also found in blood.

CDR1 is SNHLY, CDR2 FYNNEI, per germline. This CDR3 spans 12 amino acids. Trimming took 9 bases from V and 1 from J, leaving 9 bases between them. Amplified material comprised TCR beta CDR3 regions derived from RNA transcripts. The first round was an RT-PCR with HTBI primers, and the second round was a multiplex PCR. A single record per CDR3 protein comes from TCRdb applying MiXCR to the multiplex PCR reads. The data show hundreds of thousands of distinct CDR3 sequences, around 21% seen once. 7.5 to 10 ml of fresh blood yielded the PBMCs by density gradient. This chain uses TRBV2 with TRBJ1-1; D call uncertain. The specimen sequenced was peripheral blood. The TCR originated in a woman under 30 with stable Graves' hyperthyroidism. CDR3 loop: CASTMTNTEAFF. DNA of the CDR3: TGTGCCAGTACCATGACGAACACTGAAGCTTTCTTT.